This passage covers 4 T cell receptor beta chains from one sample sequenced in a study of blood T cell repertoires in COVID-19. The data were produced by immunoSEQ multiplex PCR, yet TCRdb's version contains in-frame clones alone and is incomplete. The sample carries a few hundred thousand clones, nearly 90% recorded once. Sequenced: PBMCs or T cells enriched from blood (not recorded which). The receptor set was obtained from a man aged 30 to 45 who had been exposed to COVID-19.

The V gene is TRBV19, the J gene TRBJ1-4, with D possibly TRBD1 on 5 matching bases. This CDR3 is built from 14 residues. The V gene's germline CDR1 is LNHDA and CDR2 SQIVND (reference sequence). The V end was cut by 3 bases, the J end by 5 bases, with 10 bases between. CDR3 region: CASSITGTNEKLFF. CDR3 in DNA: TGTGCCAGTAGTATCACAGGTACCAATGAAAAACTGTTTTTT. The full variable domain, in which reference TRBV19 and TRBJ1-4 provide the parts outside the CDR3, is DGGITQSPKYLFRKEGQNVTLSCEQNLNHDAMYWYRQDPGQGLRLIYYSQIVNDFQKGDIAEGYSVSREKKESFPLTVTSAQKNPTAFYLCASSITGTNEKLFFGSGTQLSVL.

V gene TRBV3-1 (or the pseudogene TRBV3-2) combines with J gene TRBJ2-2, with a weak D call TRBD2 (5 bases). Trimming shortened V by 3 bases and J by 6 bases, and 14 bases separated the two germline ends. Germline V CDR1 and CDR2: LGHDT, YNNKEL (reference sequence). CDR3 length equals 15 residues. In DNA form, the CDR3 reads TGTGCCAGCAGCCATAAACGCCCGAGGGCCGGGGAGCTGTTTTTT. Translation: CASSHKRPRAGELFF.

The chain joins TRBV6-5 to TRBJ1-5; 12 nucleotides agree with TRBD1. Germline V CDR1 and CDR2: MNHEY, SVGAGI. The length of the CDR3 is 14 residues. Trimming took 10 bases from V and 6 from J; bases not matched to a gene: 7. This chain's CDR3 is CATGDRGPTQPQHF. Written as DNA, the CDR3 is TGTGCCACAGGGGACAGGGGGCCTACTCAGCCCCAGCATTTT.

The chain links TRBV10-3 to TRBJ2-1; TRBD1 is a possible D gene (5 bases). The CDR3 sequence is 14 residues long. V was pared by 10 bases and J by 3 bases, with 16 bases between. Per the germline V gene, CDR1 is ENHRY and CDR2 is SYGVKD. CDR3 nucleotides: TGTGCCACCACCCCCGGCAGGGACTACAATGAGCAGTTCTTC. Translation: CATTPGRDYNEQFF.